This T cell receptor beta chain was documented in a study of T cell responses to AZD1222 COVID-19 vaccine. Profiling relied on immunoSEQ multiplex PCR, and the TCRdb table lists in-frame clones only, not all of them. The table records over 100,000 clones, less than 90% of them present only once. The CDR3 runs to 14 residues. Germline CDR1 is MDHEN and CDR2 is SYDVKM. Trimming removed 6 bases from V and 7 bases from J; junction bases left unmatched: 5. Sample: peripheral blood, taken on day 0 of AZD1222 vaccination. This rearrangement joins TRBV28 to TRBJ1-5; 11 bases align to TRBD1. The sequence was collected from an adult in good health. The CDR3 loop is CASRGTGGSQPQHF. CDR3 nucleotide sequence: TGTGCCAGCAGGGGGACAGGGGGAAGCCAGCCCCAGCATTTT.